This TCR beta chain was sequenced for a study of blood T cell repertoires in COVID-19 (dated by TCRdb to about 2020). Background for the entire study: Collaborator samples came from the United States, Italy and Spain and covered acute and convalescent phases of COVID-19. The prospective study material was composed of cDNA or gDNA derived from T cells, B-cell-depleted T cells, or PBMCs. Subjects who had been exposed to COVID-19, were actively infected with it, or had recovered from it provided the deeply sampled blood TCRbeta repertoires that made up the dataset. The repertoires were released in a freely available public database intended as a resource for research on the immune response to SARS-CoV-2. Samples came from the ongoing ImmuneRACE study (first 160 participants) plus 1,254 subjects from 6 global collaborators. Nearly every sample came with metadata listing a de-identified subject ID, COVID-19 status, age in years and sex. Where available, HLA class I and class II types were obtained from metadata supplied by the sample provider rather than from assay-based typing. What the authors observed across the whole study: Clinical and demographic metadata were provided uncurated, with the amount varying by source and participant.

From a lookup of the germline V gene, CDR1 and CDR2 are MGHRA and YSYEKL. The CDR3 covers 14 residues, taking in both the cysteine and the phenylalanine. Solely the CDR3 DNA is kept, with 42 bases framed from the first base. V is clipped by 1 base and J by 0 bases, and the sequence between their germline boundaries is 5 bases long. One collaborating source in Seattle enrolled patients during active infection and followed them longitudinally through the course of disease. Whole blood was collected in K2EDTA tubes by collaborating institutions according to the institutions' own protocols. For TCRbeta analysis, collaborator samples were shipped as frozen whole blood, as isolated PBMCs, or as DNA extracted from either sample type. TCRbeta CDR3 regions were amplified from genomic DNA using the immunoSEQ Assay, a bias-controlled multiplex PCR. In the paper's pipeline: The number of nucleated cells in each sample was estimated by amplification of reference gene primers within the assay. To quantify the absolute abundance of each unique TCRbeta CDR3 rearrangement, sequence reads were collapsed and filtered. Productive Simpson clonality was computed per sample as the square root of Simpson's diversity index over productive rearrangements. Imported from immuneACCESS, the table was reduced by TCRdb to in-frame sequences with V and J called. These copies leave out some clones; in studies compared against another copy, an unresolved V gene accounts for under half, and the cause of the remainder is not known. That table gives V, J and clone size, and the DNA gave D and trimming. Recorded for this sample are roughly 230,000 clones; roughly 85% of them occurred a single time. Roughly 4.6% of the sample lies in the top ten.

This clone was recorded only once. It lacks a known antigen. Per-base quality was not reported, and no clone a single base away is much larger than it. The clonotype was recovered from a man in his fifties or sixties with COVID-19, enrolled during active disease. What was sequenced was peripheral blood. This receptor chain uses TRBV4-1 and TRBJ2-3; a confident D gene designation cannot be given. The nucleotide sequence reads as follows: TGCGCCAGCAGCCAAGCGGGTAGCACAGATACGCAGTATTTT. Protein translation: CASSQAGSTDTQYF.